The T cell receptor (beta chain) under discussion was sequenced for a study of beta chain features in type 1 diabetes. For the study at large: Sorted cells from all samples, numbering about 98 million, were examined.

Notes on the study in general: PCR could preferentially amplify shorter templates, alike in patients and controls. Researchers could not determine here whether HLA type influences TCRB rearrangement.

This clone turned up a few times. Its antigen remains unknown. V lost 2 bases, J lost 5 bases, and 15 bases lay in between. This CDR3 contains 15 residues. CDR1 is MNHNS and CDR2 is SASEGT in the germline V gene. The entirety of the isolated RNA underwent reverse transcription, so expressed TCRB transcripts were sequenced. Assay used: immunoSEQ multiplex PCR; TCRdb lists only in-frame clones, some missing. The top ten clones hold around 0.045% of a sample with 360,000 or so clones, roughly a fifth of them seen once. The TCR comes from a woman aged 18-29 years in good health. Sequenced input: naive CD4+ T cells from blood. This sequence joins TRBV6-1 and TRBJ1-2; D call uncertain. The CDR3 protein is CASSESGGVQYGYTF. CDR3 DNA sequence: TGTGCCAGCAGTGAATCGGGAGGCGTTCAGTATGGCTACACCTTC.